The 17 T cell receptor beta chains reported below all come from one sample, sequenced in a study of blood T cell repertoires in COVID-19. The method was immunoSEQ multiplex PCR; TCRdb's version includes in-frame clones alone and lacks a portion of them. The repertoire holds 290,000 or so clones, with 80% to 95% as singletons. Sample: PBMCs or T cells enriched from blood (not recorded which). Receptors originate from a woman aged 30 to 39 who had recovered from COVID-19.

V is TRBV19 and J is TRBJ2-4; TRBD1 agrees at 9 bases. The V gene's germline CDR1 is LNHDA and CDR2 SQIVND (reference sequence). CDR3 length: 15 amino acids. V trimming: 3 bases; J trimming: 7 bases; junction bases outside the gene matches: 7. CDR3 nucleotides: TGTGCCAGTAGTATCCAGAACAGGGGGCCGAACATTCAGTACTTC. It yields the protein CASSIQNRGPNIQYF.

This clone was seen only once. The genes are TRBV11-3 and TRBJ2-7; weak D call: TRBD2 (5 bases). CDR1 and CDR2 (germline): SGHNT, YENEEA. This CDR3 has 15 residues. Trimming removed 2 bases from V and 3 bases from J, with 14 bases in between. The CDR3 coding sequence is TGTGCCAGCAGCTTAAAAGGCCGGGGTAACTACGAGCAGTACTTC. Translating gives CASSLKGRGNYEQYF.

Only one count was recorded for this clone. This rearrangement joins TRBV7-3 to TRBJ2-1; D perhaps matches TRBD2 (6 bases). The germline gives CDR1 SGHTA, CDR2 FQGTGA. The CDR3 length is 13 residues. The V end was cut by 5 bases, the J end by 5 bases, with 10 bases between. The CDR3 bases are TGTGCCAGCAGCCTTCGGAGGGACAATGAGCAGTTCTTC. As protein: CASSLRRDNEQFF.

The V and J genes are TRBV19 and TRBJ2-1, with 9 bases lining up with TRBD2. Trimming removed 1 base from V and 7 bases from J; junction bases left unmatched: 5. The V gene's germline CDR1 is LNHDA and CDR2 SQIVND (reference sequence). This CDR3 has 15 residues. CDR3 in amino acids: CASSIGLAGINEQFF. The CDR3 DNA is TGTGCCAGTAGTATAGGTCTAGCGGGAATAAATGAGCAGTTCTTC.

This chain links TRBV27 with TRBJ1-2; the match to TRBD1 covers 9 bases. V lost 4 bases to trimming and J lost 5 bases; unmatched junction nucleotides: 11. Germline assignment: CDR1 MNHEY and CDR2 SMNVEV (reference sequence). The CDR3 has 16 residues. The chain's CDR3 is CASSSGQGYLGYGYTF. Written as DNA, the CDR3 is TGTGCCAGCAGTTCGGGACAGGGATACCTGGGGTATGGCTACACCTTC.

The chain uses TRBV7-2 and TRBJ2-7, with TRBD1 matching over 7 bases. This CDR3 is 14 amino acids long. J was trimmed by 2 bases and V by 5 bases; bases with no gene match: 6. Per germline, CDR1 SGHTA and CDR2 FQGNSA. CDR3 coding DNA: TGTGCCAGCAGCCCCGGGACAGCGCCCTACGAGCAGTACTTC. The encoded protein is CASSPGTAPYEQYF. Full variable domain (outside the CDR3, taken from reference TRBV7-2 and TRBJ2-7): GAGVSQSPSNKVTEKGKDVELRCDPISGHTALYWYRQSLGQGLEFLIYFQGNSAPDKSGLPSDRFSAERTGGSVSTLTIQRTQQEDSAVYLCASSPGTAPYEQYFGPGTRLTVT.

This rearrangement joins TRBV9 to TRBJ2-1; maybe TRBD2 (5 bases). CDR3 length: 15 residues. The germline gives CDR1 SGDLS, CDR2 YYNGEE. V was cut by 4 bases and J by 5 bases, with 16 bases left in between. CDR3 residues: CASSPMGVGDNEQFF. DNA for the CDR3: TGTGCCAGCAGCCCTATGGGAGTCGGCGACAATGAGCAGTTCTTC.

The chain combines TRBV3-1 (or the pseudogene TRBV3-2) with TRBJ2-7; D is ambiguous. Per germline, CDR1 LGHDT and CDR2 YNNKEL (reference sequence). This CDR3 is 15 amino acids long. Trimming left V 0 bases short and J 2 bases short, with 11 bases between. The CDR3 here is CASSQDQVGAYEQYF. The CDR3, as DNA: TGTGCCAGCAGCCAAGATCAGGTGGGTGCCTACGAGCAGTACTTC.

This chain joins TRBV18 and TRBJ1-4; possible D gene TRBD1, 5 bases. V shed 7 bases and J shed 8 bases, with 17 bases lying between them. The CDR3 sequence is 14 residues long. Germline assignment: CDR1 KGHSH and CDR2 LQKENI. CDR3 DNA sequence: TGTGCCAGCTTGAGCGGTCTCCGGGGGGAAAAACTGTTTTTT. This translates into CASLSGLRGEKLFF.

V gene TRBV4-3 combines with J gene TRBJ2-3; maybe TRBD1 (5 bases). The CDR3 length is 15 residues. Trimming took off 4 bases at V and 0 bases at J, with 11 bases between the two ends. The germline CDR1 and CDR2 sequences are LGHNA and YSLEER. The CDR3 DNA reads as TGCGCCAGCAGCCCGACAGCTTCTAGCACAGATACGCAGTATTTT. Translating gives CASSPTASSTDTQYF.

The CDR3 here is CASSALDGELATHEQYF. The CDR3 DNA follows: TGTGCCAGCAGCGCGTTAGACGGGGAACTAGCGACCCACGAGCAGTACTTC. The rearrangement links TRBV13 to TRBJ2-7; 7 bases match TRBD2. V was clipped by 5 bases and J by 5 bases; unmatched bases: 18. Germline CDR1 reads PRHDT; CDR2 reads FYEKMQ (reference sequence). The CDR3 is 17 amino acids.

This clone was found a few times. V usage is TRBV28 and J usage is TRBJ1-1; weak D call: TRBD1 (5 bases). The CDR3 runs 15 residues. Germline V lookup: CDR1 MDHEN, CDR2 SYDVKM. V lost 4 bases, J lost 0 bases, and 12 bases lay in between. DNA of the CDR3: TGTGCCAGCAGTTACGCCGACAGATTGAACACTGAAGCTTTCTTT. The encoded protein is CASSYADRLNTEAFF.

The genes are TRBV5-1 and TRBJ1-3, with D maybe TRBD1 (6 bases). There are 15 residues in the CDR3. From germline, CDR1 is SGHRS and CDR2 YFSETQ. V was pared by 5 bases and J by 0 bases, with 12 bases between. CDR3 sequence: CASRPGTTSGNTIYF. CDR3 in DNA: TGCGCCAGCAGACCCGGGACAACCTCTGGAAACACCATATATTTT.

This chain joins TRBV19 and TRBJ1-1; 8 bases agree with TRBD1. Germline assignment: CDR1 LNHDA and CDR2 SQIVND (reference sequence). The CDR3 runs 13 residues. Trimming removed 4 bases from V and 4 bases from J; junction bases left unmatched: 2. CDR3 in amino acids: CASSSGQGTEAFF. CDR3 in DNA: TGTGCCAGTAGTAGCGGACAGGGCACTGAAGCTTTCTTT.

J is TRBJ1-1 and V is TRBV30, with TRBD1 matching 8 bases. The CDR3 has 14 amino acids. J lost 1 base, V lost 3 bases, and 4 bases had no gene match. The germline gives CDR1 GTSNPN, CDR2 SVGIG (reference sequence). CDR3 bases: TGTGCCTGGAGAAAAACAGGGGGGAACACTGAAGCTTTCTTT. Amino acid sequence: CAWRKTGGNTEAFF.

This chain links TRBV6-5 with TRBJ2-7, with D possibly TRBD1 on 5 matching bases. Trimming pared 6 bases from V and 1 base from J, leaving 16 bases between. The CDR3 is 15 residues long. Germline values: CDR1 MNHEY, CDR2 SVGAGI. The chain's CDR3 is CASRKGTTDSYEQYF. CDR3 nucleotide sequence: TGTGCCAGCAGAAAGGGAACGACAGATTCCTACGAGCAGTACTTC.

The J gene is TRBJ2-2, the V gene TRBV6-5; 8 bases are a match to TRBD1. V shed 2 bases and J 0 bases; nucleotides not matched to a gene: 2. CDR3 length equals 16 residues. Germline V gene sequence: CDR1 MNHEY, CDR2 SVGAGI. This chain's CDR3 is CASSYGQGTNTGELFF. In nucleotides, the CDR3 is TGTGCCAGCAGTTACGGACAGGGCACGAACACCGGGGAGCTGTTTTTT.